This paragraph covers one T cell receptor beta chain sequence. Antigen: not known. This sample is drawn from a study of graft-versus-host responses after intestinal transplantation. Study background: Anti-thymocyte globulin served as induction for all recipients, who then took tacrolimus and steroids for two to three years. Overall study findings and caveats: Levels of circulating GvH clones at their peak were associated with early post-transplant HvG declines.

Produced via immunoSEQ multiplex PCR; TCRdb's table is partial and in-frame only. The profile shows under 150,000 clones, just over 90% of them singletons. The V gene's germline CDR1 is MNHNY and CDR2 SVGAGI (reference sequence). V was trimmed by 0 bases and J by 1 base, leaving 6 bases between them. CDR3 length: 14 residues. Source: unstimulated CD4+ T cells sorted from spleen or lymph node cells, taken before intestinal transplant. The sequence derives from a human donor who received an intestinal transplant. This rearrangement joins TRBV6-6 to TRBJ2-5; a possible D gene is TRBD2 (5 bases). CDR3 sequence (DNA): TGTGCCAGCAGTTACTCCGGGATCCAAGAGACCCAGTACTTC. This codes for CASSYSGIQETQYF.